This note documents a single T cell receptor beta chain sequence. Its target antigen remains unknown. Base-call qualities are not available, and no considerably larger clone is one nucleotide away. This specimen belongs to a study of CD8 T cells in ankylosing spondylitis (dated by TCRdb to 2016 to 2017). Notes on the research overall: T cell receptor beta repertoires were profiled in healthy donors and ankylosing spondylitis patients so that disease-linked TCR variants could be found. The full study cohort comprised 25 ankylosing spondylitis patients and 85 to 120 healthy donors. Peripheral blood was sampled, and synovial fluid was also collected from ankylosing spondylitis patients.

Trimming leaves V shorter by 6 bases and J shorter by 0 bases, with the junction holding 6 bases beyond the gene matches. CDR1 and CDR2 were assigned from the germline V gene (reference sequence) as DFQATT and SNEGSKA. The CDR3 starts with the cysteine, ends with the phenylalanine, and has 14 residues. The read is trimmed to its CDR3 DNA, 42 bases read in frame from base 1. For sequencing, an Illumina HiSeq 2500 was employed. Quantitative 5'-RACE with molecular barcodes was used to prepare TCR beta libraries. The authors processed their data as follows. To identify disease-linked TCR variants, a new computational method was used, one built on a probabilistic model of VDJ rearrangement. Starting from the raw public reads, TCRdb applied fastp trimming at Q25, assembled clones with MiXCR and retained in-frame beta chains. When rows share a CDR3 protein, they turn into one entry using the most common DNA and genes. TCRdb's processing, not the authors', yielded these V and J calls. The sample profile shows fewer than 250,000 distinct CDR3 sequences; around 24% of them were found once. Jointly, the top ten make up under 7% of the sample.

What the authors observed across the whole study: Some of the motif variants had been reported before in the synovial fluid and blood of reactive arthritis patients, a finding that suggests common disease-initiation mechanisms. According to the report, matched synovial fluid samples from ankylosing spondylitis patients were significantly enriched for the disease-linked clones. Blood from ankylosing spondylitis patients appeared to be characterized by a TCR beta motif made up of seven or eight highly homologous amino acid variants. A CD8+ phenotype was shown by the disease-linked clones, which were found at relatively low frequencies in peripheral blood.

The sequenced sample was blood, either unsorted or a sorted T cell fraction (not recorded which). Recombination linked TRBV20-1 to TRBJ2-3; TRBD1 fits 7 bases in the junction. The clonotype originates from a male donor with ankylosing spondylitis or in good health (not recorded which). The nucleotide sequence reads as follows: TGCAGTGCACCACAGGGGTCTAGCACAGATACGCAGTATTTT. Its amino acids are CSAPQGSSTDTQYF.